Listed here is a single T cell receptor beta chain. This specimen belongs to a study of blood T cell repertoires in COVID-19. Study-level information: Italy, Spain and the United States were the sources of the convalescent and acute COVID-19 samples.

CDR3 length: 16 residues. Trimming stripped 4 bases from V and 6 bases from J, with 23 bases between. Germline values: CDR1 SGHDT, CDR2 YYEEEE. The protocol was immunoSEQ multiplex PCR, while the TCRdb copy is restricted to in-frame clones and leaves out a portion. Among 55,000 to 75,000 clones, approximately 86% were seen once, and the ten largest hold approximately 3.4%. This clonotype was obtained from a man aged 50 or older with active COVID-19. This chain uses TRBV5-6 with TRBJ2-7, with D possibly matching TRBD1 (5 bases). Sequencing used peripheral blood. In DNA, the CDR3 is TGTGCCAGCAGCAATTCGTGGGGCGCAGTATCTCTCGAGCAGTACTTC. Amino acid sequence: CASSNSWGAVSLEQYF.